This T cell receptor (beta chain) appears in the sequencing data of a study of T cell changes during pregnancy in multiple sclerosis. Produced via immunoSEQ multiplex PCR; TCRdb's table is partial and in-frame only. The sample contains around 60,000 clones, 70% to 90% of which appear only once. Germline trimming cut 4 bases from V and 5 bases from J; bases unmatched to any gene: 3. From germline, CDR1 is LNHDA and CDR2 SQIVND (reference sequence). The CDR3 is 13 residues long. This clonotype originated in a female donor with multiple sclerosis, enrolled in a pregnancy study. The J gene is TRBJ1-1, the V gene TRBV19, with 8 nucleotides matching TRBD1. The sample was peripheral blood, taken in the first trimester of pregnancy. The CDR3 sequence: CASSTTGVTEAFF. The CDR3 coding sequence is TGTGCCAGTAGTACGACAGGGGTGACTGAAGCTTTCTTT.